The T cell receptor beta chain described here comes from a study of metastatic and nonmetastatic thyroid tumors (TCRdb year 2020). Regarding the complete study: The researchers compared repertoires between peripheral blood samples and tumor or nodule tissue samples from patients with malignant or benign thyroid disease.

Library method: PCR. Data came from an Illumina HiSeq 4000. High-throughput sequencing was used to profile the TCR beta-chain CDR3 region of each patient. From the authors' description of their analysis: Drawing on CDR3 differences between clinicopathological groups, the researchers built a classifier meant to tell apart patients with distant-metastatic papillary thyroid cancer. The Shannon index was used to assess repertoire diversity, and the Morisita-Horn index was used to assess tumor-blood repertoire similarity. TCRdb applied fastp at Q25 and MiXCR to the public reads, then kept only in-frame beta chains. TCRdb's processing, not the study's, gives the V and J calls here. This sample gives about 15,000 clones in total; under 30% of them show up just once. The top ten clonotypes cover approximately 22% of the sample. Here is what the overall study found, with its caveats: In both blood and tumor samples, TCR beta diversity was reported to be significantly higher in malignant tumors than in benign nodules.

A word on this clone: This receptor's antigen is unknown. Since a much larger clone is just one base distant, this may be a read error.

No treatment had been received by any patient before thyroid surgery. The study retrospectively analysed patient clinical samples collected from about 2012 to 2019 using T-cell receptor beta sequencing. The receptor was derived from a female donor with papillary thyroid cancer or a benign thyroid nodule (not recorded which). Some clones in this sample may be carry-over from other donors' samples. The sequencing sample was made of tumor tissue.

In nucleotide form, the sequence is TGCAGCACCCTGACAGGGGGGGGGCACCAGCATTTT. This codes for CSTLTGGGHQHF. The V and J genes are TRBV29-1 and TRBJ1-5, and 9 junction bases match TRBD1. Compared with germline, V lacks 8 bases and J lacks 12 bases; bases without a gene match: 11. The CDR3 sequence holds 12 residues, the cysteine and phenylalanine included. The DNA shown is the 36-base CDR3, in frame from base 1. The germline V gene encodes CDR1 SQVTM and CDR2 ANQGSEA.